Sequencing of this TCR beta chain was carried out in a study of blood T cell repertoires in COVID-19. Across the study: Samples of COVID-19 (acute and convalescent) were obtained from the United States, Italy and Spain.

This CDR3 has 15 residues. Germline CDR1 reads MNHEY; CDR2 reads SMNVEV (reference sequence). The ends lost 4 bases at V and 10 bases at J; junction bases unmatched: 10. Participants spanned ages 18 to 89 years and resided in some 22 US areas. TCRdb keeps only in-frame clones here, not all; method: immunoSEQ multiplex PCR. This repertoire shows around 160,000 clones, approximately 87% found once; its top ten account for 0.95% to 1.5%. Source material: PBMCs or T cells enriched from blood (not recorded which). The sequence was collected from a woman aged 25 to 45 with acute COVID-19. V gene TRBV27 combines with J gene TRBJ2-1; TRBD2 agrees at 10 bases. CDR3 amino acids: CASSSSGTSVIEQFF. CDR3 DNA sequence: TGTGCCAGCAGTTCCTCCGGGACTAGCGTTATAGAGCAGTTCTTC.